Given below is one T cell receptor (beta chain) in context. Per the authors' pipeline: Reference gene primer amplification yielded estimated nucleated cell counts. TCRdb's table, derived via immunoSEQ multiplex PCR, lists solely in-frame clones and lacks some. V, J and clone size are those of that table, while D and trimming were read from the DNA. This sample has 2,500 to 4,000 clones, with 93% found just once. CDR1 and CDR2 (germline): MNHEY, SVGEGT. The CDR3 extends over 13 amino acids. Trimming removed 2 bases at V and 3 bases at J, with 8 bases between. The data are from a study of blood T cell repertoires in COVID-19. Study background: Italy, Spain and the United States were the sources of the convalescent and acute COVID-19 samples. PBMCs, B-cell-depleted T cells, or T cells provided the cDNA or gDNA that made up the material.

The receptor was derived from a human donor in a cohort sampled during active COVID-19. The sequenced material came from peripheral blood. This rearrangement joins TRBV6-2 or TRBV6-3 to TRBJ2-7; D is possibly TRBD2 (5 bases). The CDR3 is CASSYGENYEQYF. CDR3 nucleotide sequence: TGTGCCAGCAGTTACGGGGAGAACTACGAGCAGTACTTC.